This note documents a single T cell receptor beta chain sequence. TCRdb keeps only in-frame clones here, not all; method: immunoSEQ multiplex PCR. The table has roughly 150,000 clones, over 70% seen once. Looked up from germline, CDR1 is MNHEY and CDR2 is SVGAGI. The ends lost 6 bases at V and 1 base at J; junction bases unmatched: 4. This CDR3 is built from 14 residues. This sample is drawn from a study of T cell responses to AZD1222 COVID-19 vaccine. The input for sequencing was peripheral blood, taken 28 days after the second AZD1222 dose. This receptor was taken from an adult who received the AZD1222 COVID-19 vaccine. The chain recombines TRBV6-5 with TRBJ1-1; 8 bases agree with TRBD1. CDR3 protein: CASRHTGGNTEAFF. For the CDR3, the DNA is TGTGCCAGCAGACATACAGGGGGGAACACTGAAGCTTTCTTT.